This TCR beta chain was captured by sequencing in a study of blood T cell repertoires in COVID-19. Produced via immunoSEQ multiplex PCR; TCRdb's table is partial and in-frame only. The table lists about 190,000 clones, 84% of them singletons. The germline CDR1 and CDR2 sequences are SEHNR and FQNEAQ (reference sequence). The CDR3 has 16 residues. V shed 1 base, J shed 0 bases, and the junction held 2 bases outside the gene matches. The origin of this receptor is a woman aged 70-85 years with active or convalescent COVID-19. This chain links TRBV7-9 with TRBJ2-5; 10 bases are a match to TRBD1. What was sequenced was peripheral blood. The CDR3 is CASSLGDRGDQETQYF. Here the CDR3 DNA reads TGTGCCAGCAGCTTAGGGGACAGGGGCGACCAAGAGACCCAGTACTTC.